This T cell receptor beta chain was documented in a study of blood T cell repertoires in COVID-19. In the study overall: There were acute and convalescent COVID-19 samples, and they came from the United States, Italy and Spain.

Repertoires were generated with immunoSEQ multiplex PCR, while TCRdb's copy carries only in-frame clones and drops some. The data hold about 230,000 clones, with 65% to 85% observed a single time. The CDR3 is made up of 15 amino acids. Unmatched junction bases numbered 5, after V lost 3 bases and J lost 1 base. Germline-derived CDR1 and CDR2 are MGHDK and SYGVNS. The chain links TRBV25-1 to TRBJ1-1, with TRBD1 matching over 7 bases. This TCR came from a woman at least 80 years old with acute or convalescent COVID-19. The sample comprised peripheral blood. As DNA, the CDR3 is TGTGCCAGCAGTGACCCGACAGGGTGGAACACTGAAGCTTTCTTT. The encoded protein is CASSDPTGWNTEAFF.